The clone carrying this TCR beta chain has more than one count but fewer than ten. Other DNA variants within this sample encode the same CDR3. The data were obtained in a study of shared clonotypes between healthy human individuals. Study background: Per donor, CD8 memory used one plate, CD8 naive used two, CD4 memory used three and CD4 naive used three.

The authors ran the assay at deep level. This table comes from immunoSEQ multiplex PCR, and its TCRdb copy is limited to in-frame clones, with some not included. The sample records millions of clones, approximately 95% being singletons. The CDR3 contains 13 residues. The germline V gene has CDR1 MDHEN and CDR2 SYDVKM. V was clipped by 5 bases and J by 3 bases; unmatched bases: 2. CD8 cells classed as naive were CD45RO-negative and positively selected for CCR7, excluding terminally differentiated effector memory CD45RA+ cells. Sequenced: naive CD8+ T cells sorted from blood. The TCR originated in a man in his late teens or twenties in good health. This chain uses TRBV28 with TRBJ2-7; TRBD1 matches 9 bases. The CDR3: CASSPTGGYEQYF. The CDR3 region has the DNA TGTGCCAGCAGTCCGACAGGGGGCTACGAGCAGTACTTC.